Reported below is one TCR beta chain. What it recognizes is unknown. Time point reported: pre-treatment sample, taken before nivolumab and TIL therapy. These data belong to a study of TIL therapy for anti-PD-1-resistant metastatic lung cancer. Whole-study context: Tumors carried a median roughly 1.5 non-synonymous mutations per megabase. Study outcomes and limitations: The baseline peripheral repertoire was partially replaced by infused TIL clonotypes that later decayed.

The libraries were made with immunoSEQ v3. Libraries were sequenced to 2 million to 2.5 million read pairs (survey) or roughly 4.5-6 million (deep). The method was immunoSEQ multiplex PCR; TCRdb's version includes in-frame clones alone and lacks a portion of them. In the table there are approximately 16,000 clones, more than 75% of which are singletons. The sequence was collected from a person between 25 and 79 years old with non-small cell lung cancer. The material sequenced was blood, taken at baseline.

CDR3 region: CASSFRAGGNSGNTIYF. CDR3 sequence (DNA): TGTGCCAGCAGCTTCCGGGCAGGGGGTAACTCTGGAAACACCATATATTTT. V is TRBV7-9 and J is TRBJ1-3; TRBD1 aligns across 7 bases. J was trimmed by 0 bases and V by 3 bases; bases with no gene match: 8. CDR1 is SEHNR and CDR2 is FQNEAQ in the germline V gene (reference sequence). CDR3 length equals 17 residues.